A selection of T cell receptor beta chains follows, all from one sample in a study of glioma-infiltrating T cells after dendritic cell vaccination. Only in-frame clones appear in the TCRdb table, and some are missing; sequencing was by immunoSEQ multiplex PCR. The sample includes some 90,000 clones, approximately 78% of them seen just once. This sample comprised blood, obtained after dendritic cell vaccination. These TCRs come from a human donor with glioblastoma. CDR3s include the opening cysteine and the closing phenylalanine or tryptophan. D genes are given only for firm matches. A clone size is listed for some rows: how often the clone was seen (once, few, many), or a class if it is expanded.

j_call	clone_size	d_call	v_call	cdr3_aa	cdr3_nt
TRBJ2-2	-	-	TRBV7-2	CASSLEQTGELFF	TGTGCCAGCAGCTTAGAACAAACCGGGGAGCTGTTTTTT
TRBJ2-6	-	-	TRBV5-1	CASSAGFSGANVLTF	TGCGCCAGCAGCGCAGGGTTCTCTGGGGCCAACGTCCTGACTTTC
TRBJ2-2	once	TRBD2	TRBV7-8	CASSSPSGWSTGELFF	TGTGCCAGCAGCTCCCCTAGCGGGTGGAGCACCGGGGAGCTGTTTTTT
TRBJ1-2	-	-	TRBV14	CASSQNYRDSHGYTF	TGTGCCAGCAGCCAAAACTACAGGGATAGCCATGGCTACACCTTC
TRBJ1-5	few	-	TRBV18	CASSPGALSNQPQHF	TGTGCCAGCTCACCGGGGGCCCTTAGCAATCAGCCCCAGCATTTT
TRBJ2-2	-	-	TRBV30	CAWSVRNTGELFF	TGTGCCTGGAGTGTGCGGAACACCGGGGAGCTGTTTTTT
TRBJ1-1	-	-	TRBV29-1	CSVENRPMNTEAFF	TGCAGCGTTGAGAACAGGCCCATGAACACTGAAGCTTTCTTT
TRBJ1-3	-	-	TRBV23-1	CASSLGREIEGGNTIYF	TGCGCCAGCAGTCTCGGCAGGGAAATTGAAGGAGGAAACACCATATATTTT
TRBJ2-1	-	-	TRBV2	CASTYGATPYNEQFF	TGTGCCAGCACCTACGGAGCAACGCCCTACAATGAGCAGTTCTTC
TRBJ1-5	few	-	TRBV4-1	CASSQPQGRQPQHF	TGCGCCAGCAGCCAACCACAGGGACGTCAGCCCCAGCATTTT
TRBJ2-2	-	TRBD2	TRBV5-1	CASRFKRARGIANTGELFF	TGCGCCAGCCGCTTTAAGAGGGCGCGGGGGATCGCGAACACCGGGGAGCTGTTTTTT
TRBJ1-3	-	-	TRBV5-1	CASSLVGAPPGNTIYF	TGCGCCAGCAGCTTGGTGGGGGCACCGCCTGGAAACACCATATATTTT